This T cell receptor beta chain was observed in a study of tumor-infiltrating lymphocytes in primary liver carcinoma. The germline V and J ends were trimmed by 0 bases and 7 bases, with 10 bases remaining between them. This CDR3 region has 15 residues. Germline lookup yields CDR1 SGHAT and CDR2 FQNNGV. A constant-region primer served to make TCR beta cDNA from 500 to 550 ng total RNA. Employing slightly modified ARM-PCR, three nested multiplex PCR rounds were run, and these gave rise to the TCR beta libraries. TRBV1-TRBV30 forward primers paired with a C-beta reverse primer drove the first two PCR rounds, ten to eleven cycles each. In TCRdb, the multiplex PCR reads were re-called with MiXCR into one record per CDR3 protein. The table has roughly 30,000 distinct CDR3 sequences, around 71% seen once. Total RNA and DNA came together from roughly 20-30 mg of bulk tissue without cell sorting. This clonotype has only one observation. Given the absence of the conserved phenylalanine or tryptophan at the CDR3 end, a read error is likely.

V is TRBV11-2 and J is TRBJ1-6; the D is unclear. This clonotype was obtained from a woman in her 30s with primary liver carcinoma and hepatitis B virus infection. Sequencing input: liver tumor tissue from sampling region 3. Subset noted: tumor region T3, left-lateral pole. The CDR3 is CASSLDTGDNSPLHI. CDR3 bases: TGTGCCAGCAGCTTAGATACGGGTGACAATTCACCCCTCCACATT.